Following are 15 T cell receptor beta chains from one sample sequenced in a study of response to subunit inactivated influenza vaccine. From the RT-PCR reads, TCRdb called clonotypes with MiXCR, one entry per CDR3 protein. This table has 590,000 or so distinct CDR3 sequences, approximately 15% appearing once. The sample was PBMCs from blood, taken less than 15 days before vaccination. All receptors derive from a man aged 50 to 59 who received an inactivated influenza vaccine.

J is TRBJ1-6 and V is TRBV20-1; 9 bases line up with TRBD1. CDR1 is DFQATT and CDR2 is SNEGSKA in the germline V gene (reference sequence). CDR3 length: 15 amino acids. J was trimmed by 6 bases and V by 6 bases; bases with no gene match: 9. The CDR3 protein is CSAKTGGNSNSPLHF. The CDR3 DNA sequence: TGCAGTGCGAAGACAGGGGGAAACTCTAATTCACCCCTCCACTTT.

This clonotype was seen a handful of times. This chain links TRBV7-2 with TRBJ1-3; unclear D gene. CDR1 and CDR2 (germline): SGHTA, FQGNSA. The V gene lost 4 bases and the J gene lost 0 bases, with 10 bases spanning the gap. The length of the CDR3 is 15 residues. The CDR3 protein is CASSSLRGSGNTIYF. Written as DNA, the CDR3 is TGTGCCAGCAGCTCCCTCAGAGGCTCTGGAAACACCATATATTTT.

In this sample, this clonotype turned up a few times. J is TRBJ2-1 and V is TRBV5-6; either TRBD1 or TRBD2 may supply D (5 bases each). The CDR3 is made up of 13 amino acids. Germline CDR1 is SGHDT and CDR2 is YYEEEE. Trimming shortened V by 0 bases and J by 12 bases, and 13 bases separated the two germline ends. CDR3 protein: CASSLAGTLGQFF. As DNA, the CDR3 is TGTGCCAGCAGCTTGGCTGGGACCCTTGGGCAGTTCTTC.

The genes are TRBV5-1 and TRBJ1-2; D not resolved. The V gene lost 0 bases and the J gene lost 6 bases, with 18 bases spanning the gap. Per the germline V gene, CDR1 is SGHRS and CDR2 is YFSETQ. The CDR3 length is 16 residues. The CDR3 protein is CASSLAGAASTDGYTF. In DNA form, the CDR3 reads TGCGCCAGCAGCTTGGCCGGTGCAGCGTCAACTGATGGCTACACCTTC. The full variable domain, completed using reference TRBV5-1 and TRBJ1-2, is KAGVTQTPRYLIKTRGQQVTLSCSPISGHRSVSWYQQTPGQGLQFLFEYFSETQRNKGNFPGRFSGRQFSNSRSEMNVSTLELGDSALYLCASSLAGAASTDGYTFGSGTRLTVV.

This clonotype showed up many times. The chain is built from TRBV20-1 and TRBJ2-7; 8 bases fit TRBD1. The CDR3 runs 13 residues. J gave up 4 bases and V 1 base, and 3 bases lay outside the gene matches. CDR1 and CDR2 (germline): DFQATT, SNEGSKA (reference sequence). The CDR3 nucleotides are TGCAGTGCTAGAGTCAGGGGGCGTTACGAGCAGTACTTC. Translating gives CSARVRGRYEQYF.

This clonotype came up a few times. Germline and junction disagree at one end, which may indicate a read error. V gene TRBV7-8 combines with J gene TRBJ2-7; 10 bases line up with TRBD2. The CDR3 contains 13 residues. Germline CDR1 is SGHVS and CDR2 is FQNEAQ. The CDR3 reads CASSLGPSSGGLF. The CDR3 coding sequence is TGTGCCAGCAGCTTAGGCCCATCTAGCGGGGGACTCTTC. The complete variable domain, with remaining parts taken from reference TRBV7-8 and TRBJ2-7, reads GAGVSQSPRYKVAKRGQDVALRCDPISGHVSLFWYQQALGQGPEFLTYFQNEAQLDKSGLPSDRFFAERPEGSVSTLKIQRTQQEDSAVYLCASSLGPSSGGLFGPGTRLTVT.

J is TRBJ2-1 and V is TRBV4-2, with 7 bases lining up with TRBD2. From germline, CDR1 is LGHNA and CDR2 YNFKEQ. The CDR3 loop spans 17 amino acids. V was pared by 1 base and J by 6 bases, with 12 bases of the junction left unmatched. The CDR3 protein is CASSQVKLARLPNEQFF. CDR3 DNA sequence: TGTGCCAGCAGCCAAGTAAAACTAGCGAGATTGCCCAATGAGCAGTTCTTC.

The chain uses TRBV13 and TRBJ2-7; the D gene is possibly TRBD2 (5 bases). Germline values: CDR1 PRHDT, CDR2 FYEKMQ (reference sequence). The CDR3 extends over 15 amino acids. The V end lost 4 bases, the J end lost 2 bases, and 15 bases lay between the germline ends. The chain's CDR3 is CASSSSLDGTYEQYF. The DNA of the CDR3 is TGTGCCAGCAGCTCAAGTCTGGACGGGACCTACGAGCAGTACTTC.

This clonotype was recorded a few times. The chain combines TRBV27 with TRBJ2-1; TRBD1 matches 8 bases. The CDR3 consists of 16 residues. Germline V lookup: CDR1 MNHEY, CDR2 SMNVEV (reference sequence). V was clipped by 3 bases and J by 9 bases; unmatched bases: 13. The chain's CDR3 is CASSFGGQGTRGEQFF. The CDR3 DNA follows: TGTGCCAGCAGTTTCGGAGGACAGGGAACAAGGGGTGAGCAGTTCTTC.

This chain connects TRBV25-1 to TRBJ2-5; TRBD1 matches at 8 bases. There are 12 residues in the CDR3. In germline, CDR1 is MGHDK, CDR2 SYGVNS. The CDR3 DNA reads TGTGTCACAGGGGGGCGTGGAGAGACCCAGTACTTC. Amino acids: CVTGGRGETQYF.

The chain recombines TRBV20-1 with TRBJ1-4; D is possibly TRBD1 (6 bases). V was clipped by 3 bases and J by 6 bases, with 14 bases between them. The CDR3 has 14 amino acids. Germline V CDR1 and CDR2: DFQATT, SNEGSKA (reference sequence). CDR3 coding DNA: TGCAGTGCTAGGGAGGGGGGTTCCTATGAAAAACTGTTTTTT. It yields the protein CSAREGGSYEKLFF.

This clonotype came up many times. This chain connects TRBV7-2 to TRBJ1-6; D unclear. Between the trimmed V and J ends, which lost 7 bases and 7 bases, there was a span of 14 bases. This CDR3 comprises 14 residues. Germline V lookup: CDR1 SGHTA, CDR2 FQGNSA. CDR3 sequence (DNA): TGTGCCAGCACCACTGGCGTCCTCAATTCACCCCTCCACTTT. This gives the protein CASTTGVLNSPLHF.

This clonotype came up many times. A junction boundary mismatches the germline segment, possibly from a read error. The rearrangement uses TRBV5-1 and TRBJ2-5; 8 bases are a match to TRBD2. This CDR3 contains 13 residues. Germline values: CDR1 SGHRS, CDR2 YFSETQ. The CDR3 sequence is CASSFRGGETQYF. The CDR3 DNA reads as TGTGCCAGCAGTTTTCGGGGGGGGGAGACCCAGTACTTC.

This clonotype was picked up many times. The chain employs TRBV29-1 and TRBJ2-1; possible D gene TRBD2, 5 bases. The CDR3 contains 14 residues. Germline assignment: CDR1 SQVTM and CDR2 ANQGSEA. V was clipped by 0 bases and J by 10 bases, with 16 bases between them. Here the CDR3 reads CSVEDSRRVREQFF. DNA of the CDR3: TGCAGCGTTGAAGATAGTCGGCGGGTACGAGAGCAGTTCTTC.

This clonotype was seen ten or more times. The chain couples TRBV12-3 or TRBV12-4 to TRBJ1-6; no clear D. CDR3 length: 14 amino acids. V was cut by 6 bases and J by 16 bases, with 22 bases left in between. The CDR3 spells CASSALLGRPLLHF. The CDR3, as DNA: TGTGCCAGCAGCGCCCTCCTCGGCCGTCCTCTACTCCACTTT.